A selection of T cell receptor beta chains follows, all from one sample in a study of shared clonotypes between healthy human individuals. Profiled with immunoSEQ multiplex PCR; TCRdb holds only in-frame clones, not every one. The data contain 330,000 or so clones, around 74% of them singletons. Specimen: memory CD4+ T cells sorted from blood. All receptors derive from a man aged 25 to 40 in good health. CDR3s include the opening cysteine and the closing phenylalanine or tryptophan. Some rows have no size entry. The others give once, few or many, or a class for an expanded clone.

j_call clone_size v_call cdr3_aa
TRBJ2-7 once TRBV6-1 CASSEQVGNQYF
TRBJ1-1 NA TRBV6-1 CASSDHRNTEAFF
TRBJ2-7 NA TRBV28 CASIGTSGNSVNEQYF
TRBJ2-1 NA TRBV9 CASSPFGGDEQFF
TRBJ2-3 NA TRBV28 CASSLRSPLAGGADTQYF
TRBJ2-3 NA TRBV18 CASSPPGLAGGLDTQYF
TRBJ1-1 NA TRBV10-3 CAISDGEETEAFF
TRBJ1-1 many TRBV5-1 CASSDPGGLTEAFF
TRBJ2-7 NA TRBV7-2 CASSSPTRRYEQYF
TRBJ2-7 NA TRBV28 CASSFFGNSYEQYF
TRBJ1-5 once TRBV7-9 CASSLATGGNQPQHF
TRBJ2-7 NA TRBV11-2 CASSLDLGPYEQYF
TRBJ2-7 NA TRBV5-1 CASSLQIGSYEQYF
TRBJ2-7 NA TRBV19 CASSGFHEQYF
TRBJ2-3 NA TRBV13 CASSLARTSGSADTQYF
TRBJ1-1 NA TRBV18 CASSRDRATEAFF
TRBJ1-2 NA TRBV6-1 CASSRQGANYGYTF
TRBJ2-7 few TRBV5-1 CASSTGTSSYEQYF
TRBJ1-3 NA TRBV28 CASSFSAAAGNTIYF
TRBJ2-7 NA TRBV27 CASSPRQLAPTYEQYF
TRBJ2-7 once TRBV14 CASSRQGPGQYF
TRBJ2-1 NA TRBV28 CASSPTGSSYNEQFF
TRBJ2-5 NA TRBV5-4 CASSLGAAWETQYF
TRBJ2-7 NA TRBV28 CASSPHLNRDGEQYF
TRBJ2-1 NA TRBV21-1 CASSSPVRGEQFF
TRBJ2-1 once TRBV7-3 CASRTPGHHNEQFF
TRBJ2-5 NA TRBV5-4 CASSLAGTGETQYF
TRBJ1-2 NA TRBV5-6 CASSQGQGDGYTF
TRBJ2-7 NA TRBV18 CASSPKGQGFEQYF
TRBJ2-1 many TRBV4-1 CASSQVLQGNRHNEQFF
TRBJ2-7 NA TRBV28 CASRGTVSYEQYF
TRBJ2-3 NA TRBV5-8 CASSSSRGQRRTDTQYF
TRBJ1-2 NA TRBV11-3 CASSLRSGRGYGYTF
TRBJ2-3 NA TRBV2 CAHDTRDSTDTQYF
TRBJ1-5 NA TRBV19 CATAGHHDSNQPQHF
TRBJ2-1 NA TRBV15 CATSRGGSSYNEQFF
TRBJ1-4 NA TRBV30 CAWRWGVGEKLFF
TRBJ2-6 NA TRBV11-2 CASSFSASGANVLTF
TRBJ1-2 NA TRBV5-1 CASSSMAGVGYGYTF
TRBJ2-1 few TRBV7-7 CASSDSSGRVNEQFF
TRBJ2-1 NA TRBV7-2 CATCPYPSYNEQFF
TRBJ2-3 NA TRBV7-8 CASSPGGDTQYF
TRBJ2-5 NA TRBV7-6 CASSLRGRLGRTSGMETQYF
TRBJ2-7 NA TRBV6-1 CASSGKQGDEQYF
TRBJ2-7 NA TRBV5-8 CASTLGDRASYEQYF
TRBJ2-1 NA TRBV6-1 CASGNPYNEQFF
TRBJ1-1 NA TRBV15 CATSRDLGGNEAFF
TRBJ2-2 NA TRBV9 CASSAWGRTGGSPGELFF
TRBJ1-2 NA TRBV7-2 CASSLQGAWDGYTF
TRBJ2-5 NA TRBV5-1 CATTAQGETQYF
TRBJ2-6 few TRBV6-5 CASSRGGSGANVLTF
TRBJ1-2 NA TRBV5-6 CASSLVGRNAYGYTF
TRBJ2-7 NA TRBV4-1 CASSQALTSGNPYEQYF